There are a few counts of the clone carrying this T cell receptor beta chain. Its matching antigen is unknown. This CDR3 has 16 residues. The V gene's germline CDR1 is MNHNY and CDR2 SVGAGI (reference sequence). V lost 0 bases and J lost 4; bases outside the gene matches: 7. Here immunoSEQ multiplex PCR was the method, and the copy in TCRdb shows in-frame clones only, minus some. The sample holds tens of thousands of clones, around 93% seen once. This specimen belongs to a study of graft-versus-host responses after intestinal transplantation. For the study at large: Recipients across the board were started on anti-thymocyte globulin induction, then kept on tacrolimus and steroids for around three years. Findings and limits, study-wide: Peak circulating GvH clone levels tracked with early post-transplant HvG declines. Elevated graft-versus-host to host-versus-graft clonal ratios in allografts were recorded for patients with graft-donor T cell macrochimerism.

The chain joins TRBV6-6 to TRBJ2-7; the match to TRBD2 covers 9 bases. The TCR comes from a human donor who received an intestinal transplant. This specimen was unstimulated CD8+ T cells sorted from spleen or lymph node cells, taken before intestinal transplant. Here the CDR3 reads CASSYSASGAGYEQYF. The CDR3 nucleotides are TGTGCCAGCAGTTACTCGGCTAGCGGGGCGGGATACGAGCAGTACTTC.